This T cell receptor (beta chain) was documented in a study of beta chain features in type 1 diabetes. Study results and limitations: Shorter templates may be favored by PCR, equally so in patients and controls.

Germline CDR1 reads MGHRA; CDR2 reads YSYEKL. The CDR3 length is 16 residues. V was clipped by 1 base and J by 1 base; unmatched bases: 6. Concerning this clone: Its antigen is unknown.

Since all of the isolated RNA was reverse transcribed, expressed TCRB transcripts were what got sequenced. Method: immunoSEQ multiplex PCR; TCRdb's copy keeps in-frame clones and lacks some. The repertoire consists of about 150,000 clones, with roughly 11% occurring once and the leading ten covering approximately 2%. This chain joins TRBV4-1 and TRBJ2-7; TRBD1 matches 8 bases. This TCR came from a man younger than 35 in good health. The specimen was central memory CD4+ T cells from blood. The CDR3 reads CASSQVSGQGSYEQYF. The CDR3 bases are TGCGCCAGCAGCCAAGTATCAGGACAGGGATCCTACGAGCAGTACTTC.